The 3 T cell receptor beta chains given below trace back to one sample, sequenced in a study of blood T cell repertoires in COVID-19. Measured with immunoSEQ multiplex PCR; TCRdb has only the in-frame clones, and not every one. This sample has tens of thousands of clones, with 65% to 85% found just once. Sequencing was done on a sample of peripheral blood. Receptors were obtained from a woman aged 60-70 years with acute or convalescent COVID-19.

This clone is a singleton in its sample. The chain couples TRBV6-5 to TRBJ2-4, with 9 nucleotides matching TRBD1. Germline V CDR1 and CDR2: MNHEY, SVGAGI. The V and J ends lost 2 bases and 8 bases, in that order; junction bases with no gene match: 10. This CDR3 is 16 amino acids long. CDR3 amino acids: CASSYERQGVTDIQYF. CDR3 sequence (DNA): TGTGCCAGCAGTTACGAGAGACAGGGGGTAACGGACATTCAGTACTTC.

The V and J genes are TRBV9 and TRBJ1-6; possible D gene TRBD1, 5 bases. CDR1 is SGDLS, CDR2 YYNGEE, per germline. Trimming removed 0 bases at V and 8 bases at J, with 9 bases between. This CDR3 is 14 amino acids long. DNA for the CDR3: TGTGCCAGCAGCGTAGTGCCCAGGGATTCACCCCTCCACTTT. Protein: CASSVVPRDSPLHF.

This sequence joins TRBV18 and TRBJ1-5; the D gene is possibly TRBD1 (6 bases). Germline lookup yields CDR1 KGHSH and CDR2 LQKENI. The germline V and J ends were trimmed by 6 bases and 2 bases, with 14 bases remaining between them. The CDR3 totals 15 residues. Here the CDR3 reads CASSPQQGRNQPQHF. In nucleotides, the CDR3 is TGTGCCAGCTCCCCTCAACAGGGCCGCAATCAGCCCCAGCATTTT.